What follows are 4 T cell receptor beta chains derived from one specimen sequenced in a study of identical twins. TCRdb analysed the 5' RACE reads with MiXCR anew, one entry per CDR3 protein. The table has 400,000 to 550,000 distinct CDR3 sequences, roughly 26% seen once; the top ten hold approximately 2.9%. The data also belong to a second study, concerning T cells expressing NK-cell markers.

The specimen sequenced was CD4+ T cells sorted from blood. The source is a woman between 18 and 29 years old in good health.

The CDR3 loop is CSVGSTSSYNEQFF. The CDR3 DNA sequence: TGCAGCGTTGGGTCTACGAGCTCCTACAATGAGCAGTTCTTC. V and J are TRBV29-1 and TRBJ2-1; D not resolved. The length of the CDR3 is 14 residues. Trimming removed 4 bases from V and 0 bases from J, with 10 bases in between. Germline values: CDR1 SQVTM, CDR2 ANQGSEA.

The sample holds one count of this clonotype. The genes are TRBV20-1 and TRBJ2-1; D gene unclear. Trimming cost V 4 bases and J 12 bases, with 22 bases left between them. The CDR3 contains 14 residues. The germline gives CDR1 DFQATT, CDR2 SNEGSKA (reference sequence). CDR3 nucleotide sequence: TGCAGTGCTAAGCCCCACCGAGCTAGTATCTGGCAGTTCTTC. Its translation: CSAKPHRASIWQFF.

Comments on this clonotype: The junction does not match germline at one end; this may be a read error. The chain employs TRBV6-1 and TRBJ2-1; D gene uncertain. CDR3 length: 14 residues. Germline CDR1 MNHNS, CDR2 SASEGT. CDR3 loop: CVSSELSSYNEQFF. The CDR3 DNA reads TGTGTCAGCAGTGAACTCAGCTCCTACAATGAGCAGTTCTTC.

This clonotype occurred a few times. V is TRBV5-6 and J is TRBJ2-3, with 8 bases fitting TRBD2. The germline V gene encodes CDR1 SGHDT and CDR2 YYEEEE. V dropped 4 bases and J dropped 0; count of bases not matched to a gene: 1. The CDR3 length is 14 residues. The CDR3 DNA sequence: TGTGCCAGCAGCCGGACTAGCAGCACAGATACGCAGTATTTT. It translates to CASSRTSSTDTQYF.